The T cell receptor (beta chain) under discussion was sequenced for a study of response to subunit inactivated influenza vaccine. As concerns this clonotype: Its antigen is unidentified.

TCRdb analysed the RT-PCR reads with MiXCR anew, one entry per CDR3 protein. The sample carries roughly 710,000 distinct CDR3 sequences, 14% recorded once. V was clipped by 7 bases and J by 2 bases; unmatched bases: 18. The CDR3 spans 18 residues. Germline V gene data show CDR1 as SGHKS and CDR2 as YYEKEE (reference sequence). Study-wide results and limits: Authors suggested seasonal influenza vaccinations each recruit few new T cells.

The chain carries TRBV5-5 and TRBJ2-3, with 8 bases that match TRBD2. The sample here was PBMCs from blood, taken roughly 2 weeks before vaccination. The TCR was taken from a man aged 45-65 years who received an inactivated influenza vaccine. CDR3 loop: CASHPTPGLDFPTDTQYF. The CDR3 DNA is TGTGCCAGCCACCCGACGCCGGGACTAGATTTTCCCACAGATACGCAGTATTTT.